This T cell receptor beta chain is drawn from a study of control samples from healthy donors and cancer patients. The assay was immunoSEQ multiplex PCR, and TCRdb's table has in-frame clones only and misses some. The data show 140,000 to 150,000 clones, with around nine tenths seen just once and around 4.7% held by the top ten. The CDR3 is 16 residues long. The germline gives CDR1 WSHSY, CDR2 SAAADI. Trimming left V 2 bases short and J 4 bases short, with 15 bases between. Sequenced input: blood. This clonotype originated in a man younger than 40 in good health. V is TRBV10-2 and J is TRBJ1-5; no firm D call. The CDR3 protein is CASSEAAPQVNQPQHF. CDR3 nucleotides: TGCGCCAGCAGTGAGGCAGCACCTCAGGTAAATCAGCCCCAGCATTTT.